This T cell receptor (beta chain) was observed in a study of blood T cell repertoires in COVID-19 (dated by TCRdb to the early 2020s). Concerning the study at large: The collaborator samples originated in the United States, Italy and Spain and spanned the acute and convalescent phases of COVID-19. The material from the prospective study consisted of cDNA or gDNA derived from T cells, B-cell-depleted T cells, or PBMCs. Deeply sampled blood TCRbeta repertoires from subjects exposed to, actively infected with, or recovered from COVID-19 were included in the dataset. The repertoires were made available in a free public database intended to serve as a resource for research on the immune response to SARS-CoV-2. Samples came from the ongoing ImmuneRACE study (first 160 participants) plus 1,254 subjects from 6 global collaborators. The sample metadata nearly always contained a de-identified subject ID, COVID-19 status, age in years and sex. Where available, HLA class I and class II types were obtained from metadata supplied by the sample provider rather than from assay-based typing. Results and caveats for the whole study, not just this receptor: The quantity of clinical and demographic metadata differed by source and by participant and was supplied without curation.

The immunoSEQ Assay, a bias-controlled multiplex PCR, was used to amplify TCRbeta CDR3 regions from genomic DNA. For the original study's pipeline: The number of nucleated cells in each sample was estimated by amplification of reference gene primers within the assay. To quantify the absolute abundance of each unique TCRbeta CDR3 rearrangement, sequence reads were collapsed and filtered. For each sample, productive Simpson clonality was calculated by taking the square root of Simpson's diversity index across productive rearrangements. In its TCRdb copy, this immuneACCESS table keeps in-frame sequences only and misses some clones. Where compared with another copy, unresolved V genes explain less than half of these, and the others have no known cause. V, J and clone size reflect that table, while D and trimming were determined from the DNA. The sample has about 190,000 clones on record, around 86% of them singletons. The ten largest make up approximately 7% of the sample.

Note on this clone: What this receptor recognizes is not known. Per-nucleotide qualities are absent, and no much larger clonotype sits a single base away.

CDR1 is given as KGHDR and CDR2 as SFDVKD, both from the germline V gene. V and J are truncated by 7 bases and 4 bases respectively, leaving an intervening sequence of 21 bases. The CDR3 holds 16 amino acids from the cysteine to the phenylalanine. Only CDR3 DNA is held: 48 bases, read in frame from base 1. Each collaborating institution followed its own protocols to collect whole blood in K2EDTA tubes. For TCRbeta analysis, collaborators shipped samples as frozen whole blood, isolated PBMCs, or DNA extracted from either of those sample types. The sequenced sample was peripheral blood. The sequence joins TRBV24-1 to TRBJ2-5; a tentative D call is TRBD1 (5 bases match). This sequence originates from a man in his forties with acute or convalescent COVID-19. CDR3 sequence: CATSSRSVGHLETQYF. The DNA sequence is TGTGCCACCAGCAGCAGGTCCGTGGGGCATCTAGAGACCCAGTACTTC.